This T cell receptor beta chain derives from a study of CD8 T cells in Susac syndrome. Overall study findings and caveats: Individuals included in the TCR sequencing and HLA analysis were acknowledged by the study to be relatively few in number.

Random hexamers served to reverse transcribe roughly 0.5 to 1 ug RNA. TCRdb itself ran the immunoSEQ multiplex PCR reads through MiXCR, one entry per CDR3 protein. The top ten hold about 0.11% of the sample, which has 250,000 to 300,000 distinct CDR3 sequences, roughly 84% seen once. TCR beta sequencing covered blood CD8+ and CD4+ T cells. Both CD4+ and CD8+ T cells were negatively isolated, and TEMRA cells underwent FACS enrichment. V gave up 3 bases and J gave up 0 bases; unmatched junction bases: 5. Germline CDR1 reads SGHNT; CDR2 reads YYREEE (reference sequence). CDR3 length: 17 amino acids. The count of this clonotype is one. What it binds is not known.

Material: CD8+ T cells from PBMCs. The sequence derives from a human donor with multiple sclerosis. The rearrangement uses TRBV5-4 and TRBJ2-7; 14 bases line up with TRBD2. The CDR3 region has the DNA TGTGCCAGCAGCTGGGGACTAGCGGGAGTCCGCTCCTACGAGCAGTACTTC. This encodes CASSWGLAGVRSYEQYF.